The T cell receptor beta chain described here comes from a study of vaccination and CD4 T cells after COVID-19 (dated by TCRdb to between 2021 and 2024). At the level of the whole study: Every convalescent patient had a positive nasal swab PCR test for SARS-CoV-2, with mild disease in 9 or 10 patients and severe disease in one. Post-vaccine blood samples were obtained a median of about 70 days after the second vaccine dose, with a range of roughly 14 to 241 days. Two doses of either the Pfizer-BioNTech BNT162b2 vaccine (n=8) or the Moderna mRNA-1273 vaccine (n=2) were administered to participants. Control cultures received a CEFX viral epitope pool as the positive control, an HIV-1 Nef peptide pool as the negative control, or no peptide. The spike-specific CD4+ TCR repertoire was compared before and after mRNA vaccination in over 9 COVID-19 convalescent patients and a handful of infection-naive healthy vaccine recipients. Six males and four females were included in the convalescent cohort, with two Hispanic individuals, seven Caucasians, two Asians and one multiracial person represented. Post-COVID blood samples were collected from convalescent patients a median of around 100 days after diagnosis, with a range of about 30 to 161 days. Culture stimuli were overlapping spike peptide pools from SARS-CoV-2 and from the common cold coronaviruses HCoV-NL63, HCoV-OC43 and HCoV-229E. On the study overall, not on this receptor specifically: The study included relatively few convalescent patients and did not analyze early timepoints after natural infection. Of the vaccine-specific clones in convalescent patients, 304 of 307, or nearly all, reacted only to SARS-CoV-2 spike and did not cross-react with common cold coronaviruses. Among convalescent patients, a median about 90% of the SARS-CoV-2-reactive clones seen after vaccination appeared only after vaccination, which suggests priming specific to the vaccine. Although the median number of SARS-CoV-2-reactive clonotypes went up from around 20 after infection to around 40 after vaccination, the increase was not significant.

Spanning cysteine to phenylalanine, the CDR3 consists of 13 amino acids. The read is trimmed to its CDR3 DNA, 39 bases read in frame from base 1. CDR1 and CDR2 were assigned from the germline V gene as SGHRS and YFSETQ. Trimming removed 1 base from V and 0 bases from J, leaving 4 bases between the germline ends. This clonotype occurred once. Its antigen specificity is not known. No much larger clone exists at a distance of one base, and base qualities are not known. A read on its own is weak evidence. The treatment or condition tag for this specimen amounts to: 10-day PBMC culture with coronavirus spike peptide pools or control peptides (ViraFEST assay). The study used the ViraFEST assay, which expanded antigen-specific T cells with peptide pools and then identified expanded clonotypes by TCR sequencing. Positive SARS-CoV-2 PCR tests in the convalescent patients dated from March to December 2020, before Alpha, Beta and Delta variants emerged in the United States. Each well held about 2.2 million PBMCs cultured in IMDM containing around 5% human AB serum and around 9.2 IU/ml IL-2, with 9 to 10 ug/ml peptide pools added. Half of the culture medium was replaced with fresh IL-2-containing medium on days 3 and 7. After 10 days of culture, CD4+ T cells were isolated by negative selection with the EasySep CD4+ T cell isolation kit. Ficoll-Paque Plus gradient centrifugation was used to isolate PBMCs from whole blood, and the isolated PBMCs were then either used fresh or cryopreserved at -140C. In general, triplicate wells were set up for every culture condition.

The receptor library was made with PCR. At the Johns Hopkins FTIC core, DNA from the cultured CD4+ T cells underwent TCR sequencing with the Oncomine TCR Beta short-read assay. Genomic DNA was extracted from the cultured CD4+ T cells with the QIAamp micro DNA kit. Oncomine TCR Beta libraries from cultured CD4+ T cells were pooled with unique dual indexes and sequenced on an Illumina iSeq 100. The original methods were these. Non-productive sequences were removed, and CDR3s that did not start with C, did not end with F or W, or were shorter than 7 amino acids were discarded. The MANAFEST web application was used to identify antigen-specific clonotypes by comparing peptide-stimulated wells against reference wells and other culture wells. Positive clones required FDR below 0.05, an odds ratio above 5, and productive frequency above 0.1% in at least two of three replicate wells. A clonotype was classed as cross-reactive if the clonotype showed significant expansion both in SARS-CoV-2 spike wells and in at least one common cold coronavirus spike condition. Using R version 3.6.1, CDR3 homology was evaluated through Levenshtein distances (stringdist) along with unrooted phylogenetic trees (ape). In-frame beta chains were kept once TCRdb had trimmed the public reads at Q25 with fastp and called clones with MiXCR. Identical CDR3 proteins give one entry, which carries the most common genes and DNA. The V and J calls here are based on TCRdb, not the publication. The sample table lists about 20,000 distinct CDR3 sequences, roughly 51% of them with a count of one. The ten largest clones take up about 7.7% of the sample.

The origin of this receptor is a human donor who had recovered from COVID-19. The V and J genes are TRBV5-1 and TRBJ1-2; the D gene identity is not certain. Sequenced sample: CD4+ T cells from blood, cultured in vitro. The sequenced DNA: TGCGCCAGCAGCTTGAGTCCTAACTATGGCTACACCTTC. Its translation is CASSLSPNYGYTF.